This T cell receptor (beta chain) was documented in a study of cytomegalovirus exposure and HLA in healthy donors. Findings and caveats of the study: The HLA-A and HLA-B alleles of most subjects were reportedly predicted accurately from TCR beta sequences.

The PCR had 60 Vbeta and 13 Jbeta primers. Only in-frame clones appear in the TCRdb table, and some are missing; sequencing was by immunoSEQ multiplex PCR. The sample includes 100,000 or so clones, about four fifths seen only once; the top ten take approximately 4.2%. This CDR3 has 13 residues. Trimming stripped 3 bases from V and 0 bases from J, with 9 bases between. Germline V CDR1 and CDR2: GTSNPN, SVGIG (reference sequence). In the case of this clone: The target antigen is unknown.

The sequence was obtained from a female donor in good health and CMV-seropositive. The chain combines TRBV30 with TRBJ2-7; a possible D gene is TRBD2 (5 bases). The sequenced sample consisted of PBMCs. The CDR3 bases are TGTGCCTGGAGAGCACTAGACTCCTACGAGCAGTACTTC. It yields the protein CAWRALDSYEQYF. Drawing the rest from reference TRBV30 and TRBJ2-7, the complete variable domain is SQTIHQWPATLVQPVGSPLSLECTVEGTSNPNLYWYRQAAGRGLQLLFYSVGIGQISSEVPQNLSASRPQDRQFILSSKKLLLSDSGFYLCAWRALDSYEQYFGPGTRLTVT.